This T cell receptor (beta chain) emerged from a study of cytomegalovirus exposure and HLA in healthy donors (TCRdb year 2017). Study-level background: In an earlier analysis of fewer than 750 of the donors, 250 to 350 Gb of sequence data and 90 million to 120 million unique TCR beta sequences from 150 million to 200 million T cells were reported. On average, 235,054 unique TCR beta nucleotide sequences were sequenced per donor among 398 genotyped donors of the cohort, with around 19% of those sequences being non-productive. In a later genetic analysis, genome-wide SNP genotypes for about 55% of the roughly 700 donors were used, and that subset was treated as a discovery cohort. Every discovery cohort repertoire had been produced on one sequencing platform. Typing coverage varied by locus: about 629-640 donors for A, B, C, DRB1 and DQB1; about 520 for DQA1; around 610 for DPA1; around 490 for DPB1. A separate validation cohort of over 95 different subjects was used in addition to the approximately 700-subject first cohort. The later analysis used no new phenotypic data to find candidate immune exposures, relying instead on TCR beta sequences and their occurrence across donors. To predict cytomegalovirus infection status, the study combined high-throughput TCR immunosequencing, statistical association of individual TCRs with disease status, and machine learning. Of the roughly 390 genotyped donors, 65% to 90% were placed in the genetic ancestry cluster associated with self-reported Caucasian donors. Several DR-DQ haplotypes were handled as single units for association and clustering because linkage in the cohort was strong. A later analysis re-examined previously published TCR beta repertoires from just over 650 donors and added high-resolution HLA genotyping to investigate patterns of TCR occurrence. The aim of the study was to test whether cataloging public T cell receptors could identify signatures of past pathogen exposure. Using immunosequencing, the study profiled T cell repertoires from approximately 700 subjects and related those repertoires to cytomegalovirus serostatus. Donor age, sex, ethnicity and CMV serostatus were compiled alongside the repertoire data. An earlier analysis of 587 of the donors used high-throughput TCR beta sequencing to judge whether each TCR beta V gene segment behaved as functional or pseudogenic. Both class I and class II loci were covered by HLA typing, at four-digit resolution. Roughly 310 gigabases of sequencing data and tens of millions of unique TCR sequences were included in an early release covering under 650 HLA-typed donors.

Its CDR3 holds 12 amino acids, cysteine through phenylalanine. Here the CDR3 DNA is all that survives: 36 bases in frame from base 1. CDR1 LGHNT and CDR2 FRNRAP were looked up in the germline V gene. V is pared back by 2 bases and J by 5 bases, with 7 bases lying between the germline termini. With respect to this clone: It lacks a known antigen. No quality values exist for individual bases; no much larger clone is one base distant.

The cohort consisted of 670 or so healthy bone marrow donors. At the time of sampling, all cohort members were nominally healthy, though unrecorded immune exposures were likely present. The donor was CMV seropositive and belonged to the group of a few hundred seropositive cohort members. Every donor gave a peripheral blood sample, and the peripheral blood mononuclear cells from that sample were used for TCR beta sequencing. The Qiagen DNeasy Blood Extraction Kit was used to extract genomic DNA from the blood cell samples. The library was generated by the immunoSEQ multiplex PCR assay. For the multiplex PCR, a mixture combining 60 forward primers for TCR Vbeta segments and 13 reverse primers for TCR Jbeta segments was used. Amplification of the CDR3 region of rearranged TCR beta genes was performed with a multiplex PCR assay on genomic DNA. The Illumina HiSeq System was used to sequence the amplified TCR beta libraries as 87-base-pair reads. The study's own analysis went as follows. A later analysis counted approximately 76 million unique TCR beta chains across the 500 to 850 repertoires, and roughly 9.9 million of these chains were shared by at least two donors. To remove PCR and sequencing errors, raw reads were error-corrected and collapsed into unique sequences using a nearest-neighbor algorithm that merged closely related sequences. CDR3 sequences were aligned to IMGT reference sequences to assign V, D and J gene segments. For a sequence to be retained, a match of at least six nucleotides was required to both a V gene segment and a J gene segment. Rearrangements were called productive when the CDR3 lacked stop codons and stayed in frame with V and J; all others were non-productive. Following IMGT convention, CDR3 was defined as the stretch from the second conserved V-encoded cysteine to the conserved J-encoded phenylalanine. Sequences without an unambiguous match to a single V gene segment were excluded from the earlier analysis of 450 to 750 of the donors. An earlier analysis of about 600 of the donors called V segments functional above 56.7% productive rearrangements and segregating when the between-donor standard deviation exceeded 5%. A statistical classification framework was developed to diagnose cytomegalovirus status using the catalog of TCR beta chain sequences. In a later analysis, TCR nucleotide sequences were compared against IMGT/GENE-DB human TR gene sequences so that V and J genes could be assigned. Using the TCRdist pipeline, a later analysis assigned CDR3 sequences along with most-parsimonious VDJ recombination scenarios. A later analysis defined each TCR beta chain by its CDR3 amino acid sequence plus V-gene family, and excluded reads lacking a unique V-gene family. To address suspected cross-contamination and a sequencing artifact, a later analysis removed roughly 640 highly shared, low-generation-probability nucleotide sequences. In a later analysis, a clonal expansion index for each public chain was calculated from normalized within-repertoire ranks of inferred template counts. A later analysis computed generation probabilities with a VDJ recombination model fitted to out-of-frame rearrangements, and checked the results against IGoR. A later analysis scored TCR-TCR, TCR-HLA and TCR-CMV co-occurrence with hypergeometric tests, applying a repertoire-size bias correction to TCR pairs. A later analysis estimated false discovery rates by permuting HLA or CMV assignments 20 times. In a later analysis, co-occurring TCRs were grouped with DBSCAN, and TCRdist sequence similarity was added when clustering was performed within HLA-allele-positive subsets. Co-occurrence clustering excluded repertoires with fewer than 30,000 or more than 120,000 public chains, plus five with anomalous nucleotide sharing. The immuneACCESS repertoire file appears here via TCRdb, limited to in-frame rearrangements. These files lack a portion of the clones; in checked studies, under half of the deficit traces to unresolved V genes, and the cause of the others is not known. V, J and clone size are taken as reported in that table, and D and trimming were inferred from the DNA itself. The sample includes approximately 160,000 clones, with roughly 82% observed a single time. Approximately 5.7% of the sample goes to the ten largest clones.

Overall study outcomes, separate from this receptor: Several of the top co-occurrence clusters appeared to be linked to parvovirus B19, influenza, CMV and Epstein-Barr virus, according to a later analysis. Sequencing depth was assumed to be roughly uniform across donors in the presence/absence analyses, though that assumption may not hold. A later genetic analysis reported fewer N-insertions in productive TCRs among donors in an Asian-associated ancestry cluster than the roughly 700-donor mean. The authors suggested that the approach could potentially be extended to other disease states and immunological phenotypes. In an earlier analysis of approximately 590 of the donors, most TCR beta V segments appeared in productive rearrangements about 87% or about 30% of the time, broadly matching IMGT annotations. Because the 87-base-pair reads could not distinguish some IMGT-functional V segments, including TRBV6-2 and TRBV6-3, those segments were excluded. In vitro tests confirmed that three of the cytomegalovirus-associated TCR beta chains recognize cytomegalovirus antigens. The earlier analysis of some 560 of the donors excluded some 15 rarely observed V segments, including chromosome 9 orphons, because counts were too low. When HLA alleles, especially DR and DQ, strongly co-occurred, TCR associations were difficult to assign to individual alleles. An association between a missense DCLRE1C variant and V-gene and J-gene trimming of TCR beta chains was found in a later genetic analysis and replicated in an independent cohort. A total of fewer than 200 TCR beta chains were listed by the study as associated with cytomegalovirus. At a false discovery rate of 0.05, a later analysis linked some 17,000 TCR beta sequences to specific HLA alleles. This cohort had only TCR beta chains sequenced, and the lack of alpha or paired-chain data limited which features could be detected. Because HLA typing was unavailable for some donors at each locus, only the typed subset was used in association tests. A further reported finding was that TCR beta sequences accurately predicted the HLA-A and HLA-B alleles for most subjects in the first cohort. In a later analysis, HLA-associated TCR beta chains were found to be more clonally expanded and to have lower generation probabilities than equally common non-associated chains. A cluster of highly shared sequence variants was judged likely to be a technical artifact of the sequencing pipeline. Cytomegalovirus status was reported to be diagnosed by the classifier with high specificity and sensitivity in both the original and validation cohorts. In a later analysis, TCR association rates were found to vary across HLA loci, with the most associated TCRs seen for DRB1 alleles and the fewest for HLA-C alleles. Most CMV-associated TCR beta chains appeared to be HLA-restricted in a later analysis, and the HLA associations seemed to be driven largely by CMV exposure. Correlated functional status among segregating V segments might be attributable to linkage disequilibrium, but an unknown experimental factor could not be ruled out. Across donors, most TCR sequences were observed very rarely, whereas some public TCRs were present in many individuals. Immune exposure information for the cohort was limited to CMV serostatus.

This TCR was recovered from a man aged 25-40 years in good health and CMV-seropositive. Sequenced input: PBMCs. The rearrangement combines TRBV12-5 with TRBJ2-7; there is no confident call for the D gene. In nucleotides, the sequence is TGTGCTAGTGGTTTGTCGCCGGACGAGCAGTACTTC. Translated, this is CASGLSPDEQYF.